Presented here are 6 T cell receptor beta chains from one specimen sequenced in a study of blood T cell repertoires in COVID-19. Clones were read by immunoSEQ multiplex PCR, and TCRdb kept only the in-frame ones, dropping some. The sample has roughly 180,000 clones, about four fifths seen once. Sequencing used peripheral blood. The receptors stem from an older woman with COVID-19, enrolled during active disease.

The rearrangement uses TRBV27 and TRBJ1-6; 8 bases line up with TRBD1. Looked up from germline, CDR1 is MNHEY and CDR2 is SMNVEV (reference sequence). CDR3 length: 16 amino acids. With 7 bases clipped from V and 7 bases from J, the junction kept 12 bases outside the gene matches. The CDR3 region has the DNA TGTGCCAGCACCAAAACGGACAGGGTAGGGAATTCACCCCTCCACTTT. This gives the protein CASTKTDRVGNSPLHF.

CDR3 nucleotides: TGTGCCAGCAGCTCTCCACGACGGGAGGACCACACCGGGGAGCTGTTTTTT. Translating gives CASSSPRREDHTGELFF. The gene calls are TRBV5-6 and TRBJ2-2, with 7 bases aligning to TRBD2. V dropped 3 bases and J dropped 3; count of bases not matched to a gene: 11. Looked up from germline, CDR1 is SGHDT and CDR2 is YYEEEE. The CDR3 covers 17 residues.

The chain couples TRBV7-9 to TRBJ2-2, with a weak D call TRBD1 (5 bases). The length of the CDR3 is 15 residues. Between the trimmed V and J ends, which lost 5 bases and 8 bases, there was a span of 18 bases. CDR1 SEHNR and CDR2 FQNEAQ come from the germline V gene (reference sequence). CDR3 coding DNA: TGTGCCAGCAGCCAGGAAAACACCCAGGGTGGGGAGCTGTTTTTT. Translated: CASSQENTQGGELFF.

The J gene is TRBJ2-5, the V gene TRBV6-1; the match to TRBD2 covers 12 bases. Germline lookup yields CDR1 MNHNS and CDR2 SASEGT. The CDR3 spans 15 residues. Unmatched junction bases numbered 5, after V lost 3 bases and J lost 6 bases. The CDR3 protein is CASSETSGSFQTQYF. Here the CDR3 DNA reads TGTGCCAGCAGTGAGACTAGCGGGAGTTTTCAGACCCAGTACTTC.

This clone was picked up a small number of times. V and J are TRBV14 and TRBJ2-7; D is perhaps TRBD2 (5 bases). The CDR3 is made up of 15 amino acids. Germline V gene lookup returns CDR1 SGHDN and CDR2 FVKESK. V lost 0 bases to trimming and J lost 7 bases, with 16 bases between them. Here the CDR3 reads CASSQEMGATREQYF. The CDR3 DNA reads TGTGCCAGCAGCCAAGAAATGGGAGCCACAAGGGAGCAGTACTTC.

The rearrangement joins TRBV9 to TRBJ2-1, with TRBD1 as a possible D gene (5 bases). The CDR3 extends over 14 amino acids. V dropped 3 bases and J dropped 4 bases, with 11 bases sitting between them. In germline, CDR1 is SGDLS, CDR2 YYNGEE. CDR3 amino acids: CASSESGRYNEQFF. The CDR3 DNA sequence: TGTGCCAGCAGCGAATCAGGGCGATACAATGAGCAGTTCTTC.